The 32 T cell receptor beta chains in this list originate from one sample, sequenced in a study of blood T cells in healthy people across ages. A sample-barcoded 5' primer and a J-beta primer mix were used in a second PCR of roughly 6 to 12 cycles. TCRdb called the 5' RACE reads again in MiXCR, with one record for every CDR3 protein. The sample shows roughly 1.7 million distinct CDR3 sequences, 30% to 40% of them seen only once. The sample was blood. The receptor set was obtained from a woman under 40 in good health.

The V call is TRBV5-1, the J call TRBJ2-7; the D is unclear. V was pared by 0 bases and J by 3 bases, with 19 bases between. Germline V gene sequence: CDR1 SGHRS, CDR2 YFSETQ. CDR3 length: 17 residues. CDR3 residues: CASSLGPFSQDYYEQYV. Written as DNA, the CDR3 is TGCGCCAGCAGCTTGGGTCCCTTCTCCCAGGATTACTACGAGCAGTACGTC.

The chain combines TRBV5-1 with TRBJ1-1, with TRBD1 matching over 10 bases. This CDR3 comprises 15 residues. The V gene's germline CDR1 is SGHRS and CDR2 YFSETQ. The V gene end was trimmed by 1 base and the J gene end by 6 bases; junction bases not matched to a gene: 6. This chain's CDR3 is CASSLFGQGVSEAFF. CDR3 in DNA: TGCGCCAGCAGCTTGTTCGGACAGGGGGTTTCTGAAGCTTTCTTT. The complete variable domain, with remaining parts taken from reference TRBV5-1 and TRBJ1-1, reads KAGVTQTPRYLIKTRGQQVTLSCSPISGHRSVSWYQQTPGQGLQFLFEYFSETQRNKGNFPGRFSGRQFSNSRSEMNVSTLELGDSALYLCASSLFGQGVSEAFFGQGTRLTVV.

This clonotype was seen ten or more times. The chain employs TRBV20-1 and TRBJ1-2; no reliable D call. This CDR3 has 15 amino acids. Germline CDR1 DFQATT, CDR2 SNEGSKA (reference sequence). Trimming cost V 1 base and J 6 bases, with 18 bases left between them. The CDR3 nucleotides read TGCAGTGCTAGAGCGCCGTCGTGGGGAAGGGATGGCTACACCTTC. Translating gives CSARAPSWGRDGYTF.

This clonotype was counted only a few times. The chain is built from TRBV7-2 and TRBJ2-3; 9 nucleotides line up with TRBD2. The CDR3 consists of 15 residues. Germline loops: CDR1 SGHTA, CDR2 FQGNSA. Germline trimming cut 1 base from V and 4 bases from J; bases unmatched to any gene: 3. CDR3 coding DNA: TGTGCCAGCAGCTTAGTAGCGGGAGTACCAGATACGCAGTATTTT. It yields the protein CASSLVAGVPDTQYF.

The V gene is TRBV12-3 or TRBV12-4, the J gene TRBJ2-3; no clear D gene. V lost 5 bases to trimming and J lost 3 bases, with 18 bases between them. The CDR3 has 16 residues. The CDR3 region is CASSPRVTMVTDTQYF. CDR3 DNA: TGTGCCAGCAGTCCCCGTGTCACTATGGTGACAGATACGCAGTATTTT.

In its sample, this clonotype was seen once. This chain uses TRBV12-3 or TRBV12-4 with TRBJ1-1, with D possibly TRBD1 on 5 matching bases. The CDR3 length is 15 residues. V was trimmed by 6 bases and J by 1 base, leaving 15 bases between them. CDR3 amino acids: CASRRDEERNTEAFF. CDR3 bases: TGTGCCAGCAGACGGGACGAGGAAAGGAACACTGAAGCTTTCTTT.

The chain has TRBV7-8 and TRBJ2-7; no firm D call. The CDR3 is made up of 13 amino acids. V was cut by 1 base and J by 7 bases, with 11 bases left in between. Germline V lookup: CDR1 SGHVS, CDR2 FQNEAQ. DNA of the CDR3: TGTGCCAGCAGCTTAGGATTTAAGGAAGAGCAGTACTTC. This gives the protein CASSLGFKEEQYF.

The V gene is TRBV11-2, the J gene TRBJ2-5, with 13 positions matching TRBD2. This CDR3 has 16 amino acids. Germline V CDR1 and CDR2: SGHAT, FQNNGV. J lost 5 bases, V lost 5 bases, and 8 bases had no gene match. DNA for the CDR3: TGTGCCAGCAGCGCAGGAAAGACTAGCGGGAGGGAGACCCAGTACTTC. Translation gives CASSAGKTSGRETQYF.

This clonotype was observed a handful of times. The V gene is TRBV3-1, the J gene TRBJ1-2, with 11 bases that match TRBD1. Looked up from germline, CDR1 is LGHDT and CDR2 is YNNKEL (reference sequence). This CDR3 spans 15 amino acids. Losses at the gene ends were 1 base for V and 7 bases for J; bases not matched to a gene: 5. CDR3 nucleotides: TGTGCCAGCAGCCAAGGGGCGGACAGGGGGCCTGGCTACACCTTC. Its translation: CASSQGADRGPGYTF. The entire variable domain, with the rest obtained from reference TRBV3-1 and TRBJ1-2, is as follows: DTAVSQTPKYLVTQMGNDKSIKCEQNLGHDTMYWYKQDSKKFLKIMFSYNNKELIINETVPNRFSPKSPDKAHLNLHINSLELGDSAVYFCASSQGADRGPGYTFGSGTRLTVV.

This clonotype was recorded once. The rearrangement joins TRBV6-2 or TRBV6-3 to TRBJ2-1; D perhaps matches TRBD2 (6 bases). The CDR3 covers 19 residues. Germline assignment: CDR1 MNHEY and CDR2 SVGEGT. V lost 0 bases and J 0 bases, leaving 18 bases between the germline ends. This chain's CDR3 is CASSYSAGRTRISYNEQFF. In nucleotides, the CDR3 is TGTGCCAGCAGTTACTCCGCGGGGAGGACCCGGATCTCCTACAATGAGCAGTTCTTC.

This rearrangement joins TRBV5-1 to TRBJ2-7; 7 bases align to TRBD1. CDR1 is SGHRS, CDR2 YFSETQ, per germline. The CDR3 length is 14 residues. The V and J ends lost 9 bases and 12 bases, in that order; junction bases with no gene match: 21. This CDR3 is CATSEGGIGSGVYF. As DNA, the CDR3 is TGCGCCACCTCGGAAGGGGGCATCGGTTCCGGGGTGTACTTC. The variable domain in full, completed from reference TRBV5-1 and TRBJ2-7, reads KAGVTQTPRYLIKTRGQQVTLSCSPISGHRSVSWYQQTPGQGLQFLFEYFSETQRNKGNFPGRFSGRQFSNSRSEMNVSTLELGDSALYLCATSEGGIGSGVYFGPGTRLTVT.

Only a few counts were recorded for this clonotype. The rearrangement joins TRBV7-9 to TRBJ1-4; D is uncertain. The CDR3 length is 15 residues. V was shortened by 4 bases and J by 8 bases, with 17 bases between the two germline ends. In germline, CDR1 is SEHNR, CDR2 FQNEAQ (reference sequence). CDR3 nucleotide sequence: TGTGCCAGCAGCTCGACACGACGGGAAGGAGAAAAACTGTTTTTT. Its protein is CASSSTRREGEKLFF.

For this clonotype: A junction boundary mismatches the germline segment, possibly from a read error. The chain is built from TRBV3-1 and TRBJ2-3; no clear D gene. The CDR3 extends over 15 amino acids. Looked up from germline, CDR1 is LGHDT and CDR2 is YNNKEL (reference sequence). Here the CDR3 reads CTSSQLELSTDTQYF. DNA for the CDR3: TGTACCAGCAGCCAATTAGAGTTAAGCACAGATACGCAGTATTTT.

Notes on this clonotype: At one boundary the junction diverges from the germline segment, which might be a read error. DNA of the CDR3: TGCAGTGTTAGAGGGGGGAGGAGTGATGGGACCCAGTACTTC. It translates to CSVRGGRSDGTQYF. The V call is TRBV20-1, the J call TRBJ2-5, with D perhaps being TRBD1 or TRBD2 (6 bases each). Germline values: CDR1 DFQATT, CDR2 SNEGSKA (reference sequence). The CDR3 is made up of 14 amino acids.

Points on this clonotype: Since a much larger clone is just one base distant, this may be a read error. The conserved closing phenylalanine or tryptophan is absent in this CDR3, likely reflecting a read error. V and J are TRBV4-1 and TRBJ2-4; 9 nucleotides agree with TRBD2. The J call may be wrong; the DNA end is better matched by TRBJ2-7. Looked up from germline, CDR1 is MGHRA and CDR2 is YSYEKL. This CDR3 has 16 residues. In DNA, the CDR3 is TGCGCCAGCAGCCTTGATGGTAGCGGGGGTTCCTACGAGCAGTACTGC. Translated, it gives CASSLDGSGGSYEQYC.

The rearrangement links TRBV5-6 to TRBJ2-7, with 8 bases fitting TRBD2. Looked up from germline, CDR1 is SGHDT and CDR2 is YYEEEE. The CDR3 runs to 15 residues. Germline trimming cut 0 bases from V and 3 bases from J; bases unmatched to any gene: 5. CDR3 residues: CASSLGTSSLYEQYF. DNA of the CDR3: TGTGCCAGCAGCTTGGGGACTAGCAGTCTCTACGAGCAGTACTTC.

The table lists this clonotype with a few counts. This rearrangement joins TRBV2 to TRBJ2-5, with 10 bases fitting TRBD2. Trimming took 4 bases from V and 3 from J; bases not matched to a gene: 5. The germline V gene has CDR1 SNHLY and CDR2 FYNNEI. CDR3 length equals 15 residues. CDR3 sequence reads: CASSGLAGLEETQYF. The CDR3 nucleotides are TGTGCCAGCAGTGGACTAGCGGGTCTGGAAGAGACCCAGTACTTC.

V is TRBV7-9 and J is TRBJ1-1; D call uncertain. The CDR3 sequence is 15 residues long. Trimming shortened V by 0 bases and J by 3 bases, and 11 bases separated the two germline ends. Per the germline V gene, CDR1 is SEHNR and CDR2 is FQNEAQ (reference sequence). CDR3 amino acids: CASSLASWRDTEAFF. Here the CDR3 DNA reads TGTGCCAGCAGCTTAGCAAGTTGGAGGGACACTGAAGCTTTCTTT.

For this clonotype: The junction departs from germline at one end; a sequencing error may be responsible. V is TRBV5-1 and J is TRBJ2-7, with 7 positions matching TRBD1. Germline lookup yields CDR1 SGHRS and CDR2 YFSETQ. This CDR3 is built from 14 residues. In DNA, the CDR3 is TGTGCCAGCAGGCCGACAGGGAGCTCCTACGAGCAGTACTTC. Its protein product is CASRPTGSSYEQYF.

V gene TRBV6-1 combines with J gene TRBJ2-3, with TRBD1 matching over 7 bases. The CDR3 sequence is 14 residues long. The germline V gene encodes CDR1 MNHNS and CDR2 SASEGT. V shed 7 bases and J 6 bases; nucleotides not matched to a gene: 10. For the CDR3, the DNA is TGTGCCAGCACGCAGACAGGGTTAGGGGATACGCAGTATTTT. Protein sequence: CASTQTGLGDTQYF.

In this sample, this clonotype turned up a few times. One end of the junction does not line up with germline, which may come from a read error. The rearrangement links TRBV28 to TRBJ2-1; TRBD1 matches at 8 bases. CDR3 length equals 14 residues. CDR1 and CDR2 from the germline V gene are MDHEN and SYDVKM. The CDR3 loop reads CASSSRTGRNGQFF. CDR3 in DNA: TGTGCCAGCAGTTCCCGGACAGGGCGGAATGGGCAGTTCTTC.

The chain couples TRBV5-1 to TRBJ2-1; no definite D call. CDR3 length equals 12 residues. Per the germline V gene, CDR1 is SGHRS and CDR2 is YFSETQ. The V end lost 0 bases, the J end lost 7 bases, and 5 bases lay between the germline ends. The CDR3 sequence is CASSLAMNEQFF. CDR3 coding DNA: TGCGCCAGCAGCTTGGCCATGAATGAGCAGTTCTTC. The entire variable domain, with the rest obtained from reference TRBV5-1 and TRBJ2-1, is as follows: KAGVTQTPRYLIKTRGQQVTLSCSPISGHRSVSWYQQTPGQGLQFLFEYFSETQRNKGNFPGRFSGRQFSNSRSEMNVSTLELGDSALYLCASSLAMNEQFFGPGTRLTVL.

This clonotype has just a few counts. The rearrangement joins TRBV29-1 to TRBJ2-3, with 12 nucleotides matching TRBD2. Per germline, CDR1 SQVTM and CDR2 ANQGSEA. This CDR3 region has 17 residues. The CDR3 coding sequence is TGCAGTGGGACAGGGCGGGCTAGCGGGAGGGCCCCAGATACGCAGTATTTT. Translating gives CSGTGRASGRAPDTQYF.

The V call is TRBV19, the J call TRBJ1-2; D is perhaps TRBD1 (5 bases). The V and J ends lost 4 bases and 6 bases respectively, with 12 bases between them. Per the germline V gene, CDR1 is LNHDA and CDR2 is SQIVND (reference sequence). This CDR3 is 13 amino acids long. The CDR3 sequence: CASSTTGGDGYTF. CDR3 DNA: TGTGCCAGTAGTACTACAGGAGGAGATGGCTACACCTTC.

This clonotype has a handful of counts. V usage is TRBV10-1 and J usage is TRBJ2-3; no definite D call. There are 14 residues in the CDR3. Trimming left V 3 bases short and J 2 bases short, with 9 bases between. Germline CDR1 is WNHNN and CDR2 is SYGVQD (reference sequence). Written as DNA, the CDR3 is TGCGCCAGCAGTGACGGTCAGCTCACAGATACGCAGTATTTT. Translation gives CASSDGQLTDTQYF.

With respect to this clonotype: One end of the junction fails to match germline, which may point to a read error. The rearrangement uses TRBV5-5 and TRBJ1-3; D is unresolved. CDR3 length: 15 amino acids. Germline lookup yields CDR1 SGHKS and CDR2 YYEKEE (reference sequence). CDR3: CASSLDLGSGNIIYF. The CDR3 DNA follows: TGTGCCAGCAGCTTGGATTTAGGGTCTGGAAACATCATATATTTT.

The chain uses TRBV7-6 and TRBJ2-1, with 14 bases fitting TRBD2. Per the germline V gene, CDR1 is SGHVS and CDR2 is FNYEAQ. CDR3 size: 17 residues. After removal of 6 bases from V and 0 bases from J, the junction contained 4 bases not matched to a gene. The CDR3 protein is CASRGTSGGSSYNEQFF. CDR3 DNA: TGTGCCAGCAGGGGGACTAGCGGGGGCAGCTCCTACAATGAGCAGTTCTTC.

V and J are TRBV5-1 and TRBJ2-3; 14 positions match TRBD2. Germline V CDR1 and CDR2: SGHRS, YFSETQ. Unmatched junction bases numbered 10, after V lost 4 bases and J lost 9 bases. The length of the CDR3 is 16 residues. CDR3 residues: CASSLGGGLAGETQYF. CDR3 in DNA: TGCGCCAGCAGCCTCGGGGGGGGACTAGCGGGAGAAACGCAGTATTTT.

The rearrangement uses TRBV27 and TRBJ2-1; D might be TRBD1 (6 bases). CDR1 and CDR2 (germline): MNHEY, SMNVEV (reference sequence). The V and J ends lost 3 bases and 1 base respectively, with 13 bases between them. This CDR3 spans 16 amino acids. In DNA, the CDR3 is TGTGCCAGCAGTTTCCAGGGGCGATTATCCTACAATGAGCAGTTCTTC. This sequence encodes CASSFQGRLSYNEQFF.

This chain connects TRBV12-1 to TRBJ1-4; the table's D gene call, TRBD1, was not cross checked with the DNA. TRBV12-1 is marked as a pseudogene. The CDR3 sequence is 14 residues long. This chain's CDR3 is CASSSKGSVEKLFF. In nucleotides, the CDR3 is TGTGCCAGCAGCTCGAAGGGGTCGGTCGAAAAACTGTTTTTT.

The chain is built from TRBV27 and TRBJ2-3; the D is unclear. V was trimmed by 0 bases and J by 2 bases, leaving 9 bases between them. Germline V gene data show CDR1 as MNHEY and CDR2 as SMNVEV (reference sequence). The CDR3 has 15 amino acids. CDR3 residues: CASSLSPANTDTQYF. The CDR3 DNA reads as TGTGCCAGCAGTTTATCTCCGGCCAACACAGATACGCAGTATTTT.

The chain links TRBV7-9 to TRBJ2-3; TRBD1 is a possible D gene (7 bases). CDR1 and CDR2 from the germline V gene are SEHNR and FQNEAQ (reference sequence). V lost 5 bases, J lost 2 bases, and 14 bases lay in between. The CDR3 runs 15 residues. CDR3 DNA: TGTGCCAGCAGCCCCCAGGGGGAGGACACAGATACGCAGTATTTT. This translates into CASSPQGEDTDTQYF.